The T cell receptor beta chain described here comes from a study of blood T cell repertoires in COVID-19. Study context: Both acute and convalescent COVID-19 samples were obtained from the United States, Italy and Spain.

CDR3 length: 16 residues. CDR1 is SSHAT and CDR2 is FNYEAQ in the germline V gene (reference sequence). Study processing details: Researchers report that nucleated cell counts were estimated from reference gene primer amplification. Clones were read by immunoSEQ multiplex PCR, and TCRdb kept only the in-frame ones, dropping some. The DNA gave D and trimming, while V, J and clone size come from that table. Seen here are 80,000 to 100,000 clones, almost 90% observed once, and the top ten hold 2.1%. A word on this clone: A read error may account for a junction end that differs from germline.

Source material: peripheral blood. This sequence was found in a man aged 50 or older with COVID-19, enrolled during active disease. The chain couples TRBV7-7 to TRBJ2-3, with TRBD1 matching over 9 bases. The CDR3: CASSSGQGNLADTQYF. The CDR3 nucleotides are TGTGCTAGCAGCTCAGGACAGGGGAATTTGGCAGATACGCAGTATTTT.